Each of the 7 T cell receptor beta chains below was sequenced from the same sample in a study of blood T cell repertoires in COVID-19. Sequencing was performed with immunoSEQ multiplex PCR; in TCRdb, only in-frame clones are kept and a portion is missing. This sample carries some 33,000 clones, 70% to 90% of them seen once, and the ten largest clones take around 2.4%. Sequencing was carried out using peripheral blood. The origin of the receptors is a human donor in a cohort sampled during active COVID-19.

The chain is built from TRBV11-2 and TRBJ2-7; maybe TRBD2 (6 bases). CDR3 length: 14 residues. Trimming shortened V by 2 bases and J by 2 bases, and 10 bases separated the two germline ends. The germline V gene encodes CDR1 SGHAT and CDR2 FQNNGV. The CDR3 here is CASSLSGVTYEQYF. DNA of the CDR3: TGTGCCAGCAGCTTATCGGGGGTTACCTACGAGCAGTACTTC.

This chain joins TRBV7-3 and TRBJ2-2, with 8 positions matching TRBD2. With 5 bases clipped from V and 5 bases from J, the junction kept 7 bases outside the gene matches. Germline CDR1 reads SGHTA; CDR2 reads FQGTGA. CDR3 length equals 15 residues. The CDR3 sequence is CASSPGGGWTGELFF. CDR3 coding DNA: TGTGCCAGCAGCCCCGGGGGGGGCTGGACCGGGGAGCTGTTTTTT. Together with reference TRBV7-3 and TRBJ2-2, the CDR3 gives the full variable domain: GAGVSQTPSNKVTEKGKYVELRCDPISGHTALYWYRQSLGQGPEFLIYFQGTGAADDSGLPNDRFFAVRPEGSVSTLKIQRTERGDSAVYLCASSPGGGWTGELFFGEGSRLTVL.

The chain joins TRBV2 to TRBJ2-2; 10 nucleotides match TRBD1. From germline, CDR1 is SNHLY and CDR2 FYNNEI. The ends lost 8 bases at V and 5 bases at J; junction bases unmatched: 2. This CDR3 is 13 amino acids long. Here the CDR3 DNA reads TGTGCCAGCGGGACAGGGGAAACCGGGGAGCTGTTTTTT. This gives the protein CASGTGETGELFF.

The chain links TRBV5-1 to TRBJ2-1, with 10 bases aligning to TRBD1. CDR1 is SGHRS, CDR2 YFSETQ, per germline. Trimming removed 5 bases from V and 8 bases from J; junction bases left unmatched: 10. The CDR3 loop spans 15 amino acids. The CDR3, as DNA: TGCGCCAGCAGACAGGGGACAGGGGTTATCGATGAGCAGTTCTTC. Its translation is CASRQGTGVIDEQFF. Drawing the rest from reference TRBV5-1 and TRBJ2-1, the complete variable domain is KAGVTQTPRYLIKTRGQQVTLSCSPISGHRSVSWYQQTPGQGLQFLFEYFSETQRNKGNFPGRFSGRQFSNSRSEMNVSTLELGDSALYLCASRQGTGVIDEQFFGPGTRLTVL.

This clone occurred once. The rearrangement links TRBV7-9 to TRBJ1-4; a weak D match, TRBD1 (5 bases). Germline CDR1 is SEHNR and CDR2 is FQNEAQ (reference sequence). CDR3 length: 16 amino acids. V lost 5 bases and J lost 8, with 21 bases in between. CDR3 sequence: CASSPTSAGLGEKLFF. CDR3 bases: TGTGCCAGCAGCCCAACTTCGGCAGGGTTAGGCGAAAAACTGTTTTTT.

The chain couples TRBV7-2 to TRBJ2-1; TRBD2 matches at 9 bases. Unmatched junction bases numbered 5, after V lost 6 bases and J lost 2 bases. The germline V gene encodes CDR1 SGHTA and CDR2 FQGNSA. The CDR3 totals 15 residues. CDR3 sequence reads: CASRHRGGAYNEQFF. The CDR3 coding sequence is TGTGCCAGCAGGCACCGCGGGGGGGCCTACAATGAGCAGTTCTTC. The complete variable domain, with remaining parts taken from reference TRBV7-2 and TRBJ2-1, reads GAGVSQSPSNKVTEKGKDVELRCDPISGHTALYWYRQSLGQGLEFLIYFQGNSAPDKSGLPSDRFSAERTGGSVSTLTIQRTQQEDSAVYLCASRHRGGAYNEQFFGPGTRLTVL.

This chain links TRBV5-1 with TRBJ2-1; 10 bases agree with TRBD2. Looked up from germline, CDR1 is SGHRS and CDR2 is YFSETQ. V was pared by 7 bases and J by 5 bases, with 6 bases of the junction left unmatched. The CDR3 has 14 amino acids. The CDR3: CASVISGGHNEQFF. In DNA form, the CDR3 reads TGCGCCAGCGTGATTAGCGGGGGGCACAATGAGCAGTTCTTC.